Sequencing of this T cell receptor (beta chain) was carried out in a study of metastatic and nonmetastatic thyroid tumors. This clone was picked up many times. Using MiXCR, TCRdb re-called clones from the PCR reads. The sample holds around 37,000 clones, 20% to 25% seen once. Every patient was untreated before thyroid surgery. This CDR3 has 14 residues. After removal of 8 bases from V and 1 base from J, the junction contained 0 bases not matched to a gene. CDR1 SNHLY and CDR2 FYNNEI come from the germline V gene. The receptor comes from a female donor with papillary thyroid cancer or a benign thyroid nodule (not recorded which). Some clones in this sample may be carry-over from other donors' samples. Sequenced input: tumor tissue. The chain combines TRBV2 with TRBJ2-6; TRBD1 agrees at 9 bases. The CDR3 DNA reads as TGTGCCAGCGACAGGGGGTCTGGGGCCAACGTCCTGACTTTC. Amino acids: CASDRGSGANVLTF. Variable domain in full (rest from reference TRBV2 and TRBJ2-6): EPEVTQTPSHQVTQMGQEVILRCVPISNHLYFYWYRQILGQKVEFLVSFYNNEISEKSEIFDDQFSVERPDGSNFTLKIRSTKLEDSAMYFCASDRGSGANVLTFGAGSRLTVL.